This TCR beta chain was found in a study of T cells in Graves' hyperthyroidism and ophthalmopathy. Researchers amplified the TCR beta CDR3 regions from RNA transcripts. A set of HTBI primers served as the primers for a first-round RT-PCR of the TCR CDR3. TCRdb ran MiXCR on the multiplex PCR reads and lists one entry per CDR3 protein. The data hold under 700,000 distinct CDR3 sequences, with roughly a sixth observed a single time. Per germline, CDR1 SNHLY and CDR2 FYNNEI. The CDR3 spans 10 residues. The chain carries TRBV2 and TRBJ2-4, with D perhaps matching TRBD2 (5 bases). The J call may not be correct, given that the DNA end is closer to TRBJ2-1. The source of this sequence is a woman younger than 35 with Graves' hyperthyroidism. The sample was blood. CDR3 in DNA: TGTGCCAGCAGGAGGGCCCTTCAGTTCTTC. Its protein product is CASRRALQFF.